One and the same sample provided the 15 T cell receptor beta chains below, sequenced in a study of blood T cells in healthy people across ages (dated by TCRdb to between 2014 and 2016). Receptors were amplified or captured by 5' RACE. The sample was run on an Illumina HiSeq 2500. A second roughly 6 to 12 cycle PCR used a sample-barcoded 5' primer and a J-beta primer mix. In-frame beta chains were kept once TCRdb had trimmed the public reads at Q25 with fastp and called clones with MiXCR. Rows are unified per CDR3 protein, each entry keeping the most common DNA and genes. The sample table holds some 1,500,000 distinct CDR3 sequences, of which roughly 43% were seen once. About 4% of the sample belongs to the ten largest clones. The sample consisted of blood. These receptors originate from a woman under 30 in good health.

The chain couples TRBV6-2 or TRBV6-3 to TRBJ1-6; TRBD1 is a possible D gene (5 bases). Germline V lookup: CDR1 MNHEY, CDR2 SVGEGT. The germline V and J ends were trimmed by 7 bases and 8 bases, with 15 bases remaining between them. This CDR3 comprises 14 residues. The CDR3 sequence is CASTPDLGDSPLHF. CDR3 DNA: TGTGCCAGCACTCCGGACCTGGGGGATTCACCCCTCCACTTT.

The chain has TRBV10-3 and TRBJ1-4; D remains ambiguous. The V end lost 2 bases, the J end lost 8 bases, and 9 bases lay between the germline ends. The CDR3 is 13 residues long. Germline CDR1 is ENHRY and CDR2 is SYGVKD. CDR3 bases: TGTGCCATCAGTGAGGGAAACGGCGAAAAACTGTTTTTT. Amino acids: CAISEGNGEKLFF.

The chain recombines TRBV28 with TRBJ2-1; 15 positions agree with TRBD2. Trimming removed 7 bases from V and 7 bases from J; junction bases left unmatched: 20. In germline, CDR1 is MDHEN, CDR2 SYDVKM. The CDR3 runs to 20 residues. The chain's CDR3 is CASNDVVRTSGRGPLNEQFF. In nucleotides, the CDR3 is TGTGCCAGCAATGATGTGGTTAGGACTAGCGGGAGGGGGCCGTTAAATGAGCAGTTCTTC.

This chain joins TRBV20-1 and TRBJ1-6, with a weak D call TRBD1 (5 bases). V lost 6 bases and J lost 0, with 24 bases in between. Per the germline V gene, CDR1 is DFQATT and CDR2 is SNEGSKA (reference sequence). This CDR3 has 19 residues. DNA of the CDR3: TGCAGTGCCCCGAACACCAGACCGGGACCGATCTCCTATAATTCACCCCTCCACTTT. Protein product: CSAPNTRPGPISYNSPLHF.

This clonotype was found a few times. The chain employs TRBV7-9 and TRBJ2-3; possibly TRBD1 for D (6 bases). V was shortened by 0 bases and J by 3 bases, with 13 bases between the two germline ends. Germline CDR1 SEHNR, CDR2 FQNEAQ (reference sequence). The CDR3 is made up of 16 amino acids. The CDR3 loop is CASSLARQGRTDTQYF. DNA of the CDR3: TGTGCCAGCAGCTTAGCGCGGCAGGGGAGAACAGATACGCAGTATTTT.

The chain couples TRBV5-6 to TRBJ1-2; D remains unclear. Germline V gives CDR1 SGHDT, CDR2 YYEEEE. The CDR3 has 14 residues. V was cut by 2 bases and J by 4 bases, with 12 bases left in between. In DNA, the CDR3 is TGTGCCAGCAGCTTAATGGCAGAAAGCTATGGCTACACCTTC. As protein: CASSLMAESYGYTF.

This clonotype was counted a few times. V usage is TRBV20-1 and J usage is TRBJ2-7, with TRBD2 matching 7 bases. The CDR3 runs to 14 residues. Trimming at V came to 2 bases and at J to 4 bases, leaving 8 bases not matched to a gene. CDR1 is DFQATT and CDR2 is SNEGSKA in the germline V gene (reference sequence). CDR3 sequence (DNA): TGCAGTGCTAGATTTTCGGGACTACAGTACGAGCAGTACTTC. It codes for CSARFSGLQYEQYF.

The chain joins TRBV2 to TRBJ2-3, with D possibly TRBD1 on 5 matching bases. This CDR3 comprises 15 residues. The ends were cut back, 5 bases at V and 5 bases at J, with 17 bases in the middle. CDR1 SNHLY and CDR2 FYNNEI come from the germline V gene. CDR3 protein: CASSLLIVGLDTQYF. The CDR3 DNA is TGTGCCAGCAGTTTACTAATTGTGGGGCTAGATACGCAGTATTTT.

In regard to this clonotype: This likely comes from a read error, as the CDR3 has no conserved phenylalanine or tryptophan at its end. V and J are TRBV24-1 and TRBJ2-3, with D possibly being TRBD1 (6 bases). CDR3 length equals 14 residues. The V end lost 5 bases, the J end lost 3 bases, and 11 bases lay between the germline ends. Germline V CDR1 and CDR2: KGHDR, SFDVKD. The CDR3 spells CATSASRGTDTQYL. The CDR3 DNA reads TGTGCCACCAGTGCTTCCAGGGGAACAGATACGCAGTATTTG.

V gene TRBV5-1 combines with J gene TRBJ1-1; D uncertain. Germline V gene data show CDR1 as SGHRS and CDR2 as YFSETQ. Trimming shortened V by 4 bases and J by 7 bases, and 14 bases separated the two germline ends. The CDR3 runs 13 residues. The DNA of the CDR3 is TGCGCCAGCAGCGTTTCAGCCCACCTTGAAGCTTTCTTT. As protein: CASSVSAHLEAFF.

This clonotype was observed a few times. This chain uses TRBV6-6 with TRBJ1-4; D may be TRBD1 (5 bases). Germline V lookup: CDR1 MNHNY, CDR2 SVGAGI (reference sequence). The CDR3 covers 15 residues. Trimming left V 3 bases short and J 1 base short, with 9 bases between. The CDR3: CASSYDSGTNEKLFF. CDR3 DNA sequence: TGTGCCAGCAGTTATGACAGTGGAACTAATGAAAAACTGTTTTTT.

Note on this clonotype: A clone one base away is much larger, so this may be a read error. V is TRBV29-1 and J is TRBJ2-3; D unresolved. Trimming stripped 2 bases from V and 0 bases from J, with 12 bases between. The CDR3 has 15 amino acids. Germline assignment: CDR1 SQVTM and CDR2 ANQGSEA. The CDR3 sequence is CSVESSPLSTDTQYF. Written as DNA, the CDR3 is TGCAGCGTTGAATCGTCTCCCCTAAGCACAGATACGCAGTATTTT.

V is TRBV5-1 and J is TRBJ1-1; the D gene is possibly TRBD1 (6 bases). The CDR3 contains 14 residues. Germline values: CDR1 SGHRS, CDR2 YFSETQ. V was clipped by 3 bases and J by 4 bases, with 13 bases between them. Here the CDR3 reads CASSSAGGGTEAFF. The CDR3 DNA reads as TGCGCCAGCAGCTCCGCCGGGGGCGGCACTGAAGCTTTCTTT.

This clonotype showed up just a few times. The rearrangement joins TRBV12-3 or TRBV12-4 to TRBJ2-1; no definite D call. There are 13 residues in the CDR3. V was shortened by 4 bases and J by 7 bases, with 11 bases between the two germline ends. The CDR3 protein is CASSSPPSNEQFF. The DNA of the CDR3 is TGTGCCAGCAGTTCCCCGCCGAGTAATGAGCAGTTCTTC.

This clonotype has more than one count but fewer than ten. A junction boundary mismatches the germline segment, possibly from a read error. This chain connects TRBV11-3 to TRBJ1-6, with 8 nucleotides matching TRBD1. Germline V lookup: CDR1 SGHNT, CDR2 YENEEA. This CDR3 has 14 residues. This CDR3 is CASSIDRGDSPLHF. The CDR3 bases are TGTGCCAGCAGCATAGACAGGGGAGATTCACCCCTCCACTTT.